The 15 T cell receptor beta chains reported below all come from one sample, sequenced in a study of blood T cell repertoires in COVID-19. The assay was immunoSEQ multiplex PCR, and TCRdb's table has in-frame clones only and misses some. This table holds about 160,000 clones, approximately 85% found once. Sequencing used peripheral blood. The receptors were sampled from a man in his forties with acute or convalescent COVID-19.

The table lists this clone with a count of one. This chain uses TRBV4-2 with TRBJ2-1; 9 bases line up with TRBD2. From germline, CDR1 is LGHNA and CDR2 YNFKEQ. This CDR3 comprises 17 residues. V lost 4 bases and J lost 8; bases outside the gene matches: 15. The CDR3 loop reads CASSLRASGEGRDEQFF. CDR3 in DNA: TGTGCCAGCAGCCTCCGGGCTAGCGGGGAGGGTCGGGATGAGCAGTTCTTC.

CDR3 coding DNA: TGTGCCACCAGTGATTCGAGGGGAAACACCATATATTTT. Amino acid sequence: CATSDSRGNTIYF. The rearrangement uses TRBV24-1 and TRBJ1-3; D not resolved. This CDR3 has 13 residues. CDR1 and CDR2 (germline): KGHDR, SFDVKD. V was shortened by 2 bases and J by 4 bases, with 5 bases between the two germline ends.

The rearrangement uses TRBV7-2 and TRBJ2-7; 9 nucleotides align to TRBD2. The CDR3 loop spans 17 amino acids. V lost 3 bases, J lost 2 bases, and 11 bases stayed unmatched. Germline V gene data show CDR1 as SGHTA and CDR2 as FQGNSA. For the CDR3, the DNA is TGTGCCAGCAGCTTTGGCCGCGGGGGGGCGACCACCTACGAGCAGTACTTC. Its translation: CASSFGRGGATTYEQYF.

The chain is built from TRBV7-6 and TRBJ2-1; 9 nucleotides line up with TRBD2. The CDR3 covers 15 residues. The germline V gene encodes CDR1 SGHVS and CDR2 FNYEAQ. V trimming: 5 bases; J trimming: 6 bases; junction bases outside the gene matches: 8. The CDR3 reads CASSLGNSGGNEQFF. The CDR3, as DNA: TGTGCCAGCAGCCTAGGAAATAGCGGGGGCAATGAGCAGTTCTTC. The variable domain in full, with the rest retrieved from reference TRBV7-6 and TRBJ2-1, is GAGVSQSPRYKVTKRGQDVALRCDPISGHVSLYWYRQALGQGPEFLTYFNYEAQQDKSGLPNDRFSAERPEGSISTLTIQRTEQRDSAMYRCASSLGNSGGNEQFFGPGTRLTVL.

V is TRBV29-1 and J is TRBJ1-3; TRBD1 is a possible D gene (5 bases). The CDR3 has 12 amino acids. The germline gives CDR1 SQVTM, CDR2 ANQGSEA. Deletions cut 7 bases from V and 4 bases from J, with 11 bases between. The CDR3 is CSARTSGNTIYF. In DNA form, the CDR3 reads TGCAGCGCAAGGACATCAGGAAACACCATATATTTT.

The CDR3 is CASSYAPGLAGARRDTQYF. Here the CDR3 DNA reads TGTGCCAGCAGTTACGCGCCGGGACTAGCGGGGGCCCGGAGGGATACGCAGTATTTT. The chain links TRBV6-2 or TRBV6-3 to TRBJ2-3; 14 bases agree with TRBD2. This CDR3 contains 19 residues. Germline V gene sequence: CDR1 MNHEY, CDR2 SVGEGT. V trimming: 2 bases; J trimming: 6 bases; junction bases outside the gene matches: 13.

CDR3 residues: CASSSLDGTNYGYTF. Written as DNA, the CDR3 is TGTGCCAGCAGCTCTCTAGACGGGACTAACTATGGCTACACCTTC. The rearrangement links TRBV5-4 to TRBJ1-2, with D unclear. CDR3 length: 15 residues. The V end lost 3 bases, the J end lost 0 bases, and 12 bases lay between the germline ends. Germline loops: CDR1 SGHNT, CDR2 YYREEE (reference sequence).

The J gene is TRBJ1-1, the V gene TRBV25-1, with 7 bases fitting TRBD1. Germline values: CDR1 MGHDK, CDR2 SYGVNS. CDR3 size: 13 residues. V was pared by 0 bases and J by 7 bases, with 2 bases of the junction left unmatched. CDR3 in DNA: TGTGCCAGCAGTGAATATTGGGACAGTGAAGCTTTCTTT. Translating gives CASSEYWDSEAFF.

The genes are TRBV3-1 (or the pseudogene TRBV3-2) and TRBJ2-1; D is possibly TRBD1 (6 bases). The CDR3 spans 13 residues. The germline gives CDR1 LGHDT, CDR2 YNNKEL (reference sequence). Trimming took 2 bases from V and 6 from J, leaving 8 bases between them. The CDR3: CASSQNRVNEQFF. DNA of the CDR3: TGTGCCAGCAGCCAAAACAGGGTCAATGAGCAGTTCTTC.

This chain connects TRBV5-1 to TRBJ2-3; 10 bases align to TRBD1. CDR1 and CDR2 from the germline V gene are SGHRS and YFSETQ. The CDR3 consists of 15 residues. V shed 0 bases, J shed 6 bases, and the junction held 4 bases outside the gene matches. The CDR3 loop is CASSLGDRGPDTQYF. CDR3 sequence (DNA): TGCGCCAGCAGCTTGGGAGACAGGGGGCCCGATACGCAGTATTTT.

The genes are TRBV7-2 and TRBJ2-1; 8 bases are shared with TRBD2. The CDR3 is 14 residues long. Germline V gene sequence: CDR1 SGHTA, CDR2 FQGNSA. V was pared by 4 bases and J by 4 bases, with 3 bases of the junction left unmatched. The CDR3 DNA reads TGTGCCAGCAGCTCCACTAGCGGTTACAATGAGCAGTTCTTC. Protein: CASSSTSGYNEQFF.

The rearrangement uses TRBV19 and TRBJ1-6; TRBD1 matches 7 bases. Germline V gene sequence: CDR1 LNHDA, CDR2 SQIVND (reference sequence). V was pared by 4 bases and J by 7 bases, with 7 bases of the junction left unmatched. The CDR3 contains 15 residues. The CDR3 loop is CASSTGTVRNSPLHF. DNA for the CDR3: TGTGCCAGTAGTACCGGGACAGTGAGAAATTCACCCCTCCACTTT.

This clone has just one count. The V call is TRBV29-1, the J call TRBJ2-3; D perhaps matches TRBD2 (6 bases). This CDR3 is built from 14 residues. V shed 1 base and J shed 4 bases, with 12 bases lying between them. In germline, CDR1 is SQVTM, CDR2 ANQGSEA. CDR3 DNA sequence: TGCAGCGTTGAAGTCAGGACGGGAGCAGATACGCAGTATTTT. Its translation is CSVEVRTGADTQYF.

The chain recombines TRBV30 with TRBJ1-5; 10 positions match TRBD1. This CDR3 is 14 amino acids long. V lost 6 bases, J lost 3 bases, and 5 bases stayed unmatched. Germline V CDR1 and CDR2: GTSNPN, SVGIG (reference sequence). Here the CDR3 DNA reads TGTGCCTGTGGGACAGGGGATTTCAATCAGCCCCAGCATTTT. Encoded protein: CACGTGDFNQPQHF.

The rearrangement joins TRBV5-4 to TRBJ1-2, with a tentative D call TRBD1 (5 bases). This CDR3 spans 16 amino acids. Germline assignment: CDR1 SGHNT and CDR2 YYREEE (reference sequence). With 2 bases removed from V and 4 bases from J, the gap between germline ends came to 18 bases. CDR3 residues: CASSFGRGRGPYGYTF. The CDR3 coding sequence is TGTGCCAGCAGCTTTGGGCGGGGAAGGGGTCCCTATGGCTACACCTTC. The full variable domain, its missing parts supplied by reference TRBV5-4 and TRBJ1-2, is ETGVTQSPTHLIKTRGQQVTLRCSSQSGHNTVSWYQQALGQGPQFIFQYYREEENGRGNFPPRFSGLQFPNYSSELNVNALELDDSALYLCASSFGRGRGPYGYTFGSGTRLTVV.